The subject of this entry is one T cell receptor beta chain. The sample holds a few counts of this clonotype. Its cognate antigen has yet to be identified. Per-base quality was not reported, and no clone a single base away is much larger than it. Library generation was performed with RT-PCR. For sequencing, an Illumina HiSeq 2500 was employed. TCRdb reprocessed the public reads (quality trimming at Q25 with fastp, clone calling with MiXCR) and kept in-frame beta chains. When rows share a CDR3 protein, they turn into one entry using the most common DNA and genes. In all, the sample holds 530,000 or so distinct CDR3 sequences, and 12% to 15% of those were seen once. The top ten hold approximately 10% of the sample. At the junction V is shortened by 6 bases and J by 0 bases; bases outside the gene matches: 7. From its cysteine to its phenylalanine, the CDR3 spans 14 amino acids. Only CDR3 DNA remains: 42 bases, in frame from the first base. The germline V gene (reference sequence) gives CDR1 as DFQATT and CDR2 as SNEGSKA.

The source of the sample is a study of response to subunit inactivated influenza vaccine (dated by TCRdb to the late 2010s). Regarding the research as a whole: To follow how T cells responded to a trivalent subunit inactivated influenza vaccine, the researchers relied on deep quantitative profiling of the T cell receptor repertoire.

Overall results and qualifications from the work: The authors proposed that each seasonal influenza vaccination may bring in only a limited number of new T cells.

This chain is built from TRBV20-1 and TRBJ2-7, and 8 junction bases match TRBD2. The source is a man in his fifties or sixties who received an inactivated influenza vaccine. Donor details come from another sample of the same person, matched by shared clones. Sequenced here: PBMCs from blood, sampled about 11 days after vaccination. This receptor carries the CDR3 CSATTGGISYEQYF. The DNA is as follows: TGCAGTGCAACCACGGGGGGGATCTCCTACGAGCAGTACTTC.